This T cell receptor (beta chain) was captured in a study of tumor-infiltrating lymphocytes in localized non-small cell lung cancer. Profiled with immunoSEQ multiplex PCR; TCRdb holds only in-frame clones, not every one. The sample lists about 14,000 clones, 70% to 80% occurring once. General observations from the study: Immunotypes IM1 and IM2 had similar TCR-derived T-cell fractions.

Germline lookup yields CDR1 LGHNA and CDR2 YSLEER. Trimming cost V 0 bases and J 9 bases, with 18 bases left between them. This CDR3 has 15 amino acids. A remark on this clone: Its antigen is undetermined.

The chain couples TRBV4-3 to TRBJ2-7; D possibly corresponds to TRBD2 (5 bases). Material for sequencing was lung tumor tissue. This sequence originates from a human donor with non-small cell lung cancer. CDR3 nucleotide sequence: TGCGCCAGCAGCCAAGAAATAAAGGACTCCATCGGGCAGTACTTC. Translated: CASSQEIKDSIGQYF.